This T cell receptor beta chain was captured by sequencing in a study of cytomegalovirus exposure and HLA in healthy donors. Across the whole study: Findings of an earlier analysis included over 95 million unique TCR beta sequences from roughly 180 million T cells. The study's findings and limits: A later analysis showed TCR association rates differing by HLA locus, peaking at DRB1 and lowest at HLA-C.

The PCR employed 60 Vbeta primers together with 13 Jbeta primers. The data were produced by immunoSEQ multiplex PCR, yet TCRdb's version contains in-frame clones alone and is incomplete. Of more than 95,000 clones listed, roughly 85% were seen once; the top ten hold more than 3.5%. The CDR3 loop spans 13 amino acids. V was clipped by 6 bases and J by 3 bases, with 9 bases between them. Notes on this clone: Its target is not known.

The chain uses TRBV23-1 and TRBJ2-1; D may be TRBD1 (5 bases). TRBV23-1 is known as an ORF, though its function is uncertain. Sequencing was performed on PBMCs. This receptor was taken from a woman aged 40 to 50 in good health and CMV-seropositive. For the CDR3, the DNA is TGCGCCAGCAGCCCGGACAACTACAATGAGCAGTTCTTC. This codes for CASSPDNYNEQFF.